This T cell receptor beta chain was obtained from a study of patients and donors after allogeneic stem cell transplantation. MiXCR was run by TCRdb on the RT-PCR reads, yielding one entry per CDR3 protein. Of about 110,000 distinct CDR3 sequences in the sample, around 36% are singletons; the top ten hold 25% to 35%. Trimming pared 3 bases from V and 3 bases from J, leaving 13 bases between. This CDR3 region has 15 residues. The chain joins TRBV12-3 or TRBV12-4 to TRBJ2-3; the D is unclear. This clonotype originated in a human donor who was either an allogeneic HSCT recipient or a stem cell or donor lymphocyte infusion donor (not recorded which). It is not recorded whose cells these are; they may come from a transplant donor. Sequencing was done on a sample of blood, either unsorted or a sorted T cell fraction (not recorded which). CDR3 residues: CASSFLRSQTDTQYF. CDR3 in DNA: TGTGCCAGCAGTTTCCTCAGGTCACAGACAGATACGCAGTATTTT.